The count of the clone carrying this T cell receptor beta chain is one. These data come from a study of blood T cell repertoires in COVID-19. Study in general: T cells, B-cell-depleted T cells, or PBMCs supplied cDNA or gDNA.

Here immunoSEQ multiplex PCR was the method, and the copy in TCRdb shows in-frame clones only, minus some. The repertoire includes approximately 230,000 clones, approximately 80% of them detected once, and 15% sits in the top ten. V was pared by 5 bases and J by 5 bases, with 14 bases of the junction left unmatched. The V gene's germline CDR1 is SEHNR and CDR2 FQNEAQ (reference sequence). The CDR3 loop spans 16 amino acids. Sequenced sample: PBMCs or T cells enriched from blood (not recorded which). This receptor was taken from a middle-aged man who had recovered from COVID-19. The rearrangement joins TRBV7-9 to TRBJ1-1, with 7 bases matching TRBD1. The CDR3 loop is CASSGAGSGQRTEAFF. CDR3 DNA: TGTGCCAGCAGCGGGGCGGGGTCGGGACAGAGAACTGAAGCTTTCTTT.